The clone carrying this T cell receptor beta chain was found once. The antigen remains undetermined. Each of the donors was a healthy bone marrow donor. This entry is derived from a study of cytomegalovirus exposure and HLA in healthy donors. Broader study findings: Within the data, a cluster of highly shared sequence variants was likely a sequencing artifact.

Researchers ran the PCR with 60 Vbeta and 13 Jbeta primers. Sequencing was performed with immunoSEQ multiplex PCR; in TCRdb, only in-frame clones are kept and a portion is missing. The sample has tens of thousands of clones; about 84% are singletons. The CDR3 sequence is 17 residues long. Germline-derived CDR1 and CDR2 are SGHDT and YYEEEE. Trimming removed 2 bases from V and 2 bases from J; junction bases left unmatched: 8. This chain uses TRBV5-6 with TRBJ2-2, with 8 bases lining up with TRBD1. The TCR sequence derives from a male donor in good health and CMV-seronegative. Sequencing was performed on PBMCs. The CDR3 spells CASSLGRDRRNTGELFF. Here the CDR3 DNA reads TGTGCCAGCAGCTTAGGCCGGGACAGGCGTAACACCGGGGAGCTGTTTTTT. Filled out from reference TRBV5-6 and TRBJ2-2, the complete variable domain reads DAGVTQSPTHLIKTRGQQVTLRCSPKSGHDTVSWYQQALGQGPQFIFQYYEEEERQRGNFPDRFSGHQFPNYSSELNVNALLLGDSALYLCASSLGRDRRNTGELFFGEGSRLTVL.